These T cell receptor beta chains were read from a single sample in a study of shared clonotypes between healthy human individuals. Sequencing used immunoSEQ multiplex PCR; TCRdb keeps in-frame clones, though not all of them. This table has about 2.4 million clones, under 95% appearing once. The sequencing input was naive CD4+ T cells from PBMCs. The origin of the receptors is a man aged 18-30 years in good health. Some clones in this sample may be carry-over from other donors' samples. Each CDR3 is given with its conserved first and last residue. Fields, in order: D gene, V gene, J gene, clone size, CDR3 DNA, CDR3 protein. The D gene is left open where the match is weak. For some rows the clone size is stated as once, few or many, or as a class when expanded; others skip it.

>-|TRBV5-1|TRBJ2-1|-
TGCGCCAGCAGCTTGGAGGGCGGGAAGGGTGAGCAGTTCTTC
CASSLEGGKGEQFF
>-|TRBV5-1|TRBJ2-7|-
TGCGCCAGCAGCTTTTCGGCGGGGGCCTCCTACGAGCAGTACTTC
CASSFSAGASYEQYF
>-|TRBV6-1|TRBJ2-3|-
TGTGCCAGCAGTGAGGGGCGGGGCGCAGATACGCAGTATTTT
CASSEGRGADTQYF
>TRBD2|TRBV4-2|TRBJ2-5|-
TGTGCCAGCAGCCAAAGCGGGGGCAGCCAAGAGACCCAGTACTTC
CASSQSGGSQETQYF
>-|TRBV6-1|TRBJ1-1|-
TGTGCCAGCAAAATGGGACTTACGAACACTGAAGCTTTCTTT
CASKMGLTNTEAFF
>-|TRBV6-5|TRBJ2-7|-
TGTGCCAGCAGCCGCCCTCCAACCTACGAGCAGTACTTC
CASSRPPTYEQYF
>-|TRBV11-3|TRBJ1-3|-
TGTGCCAGCAGCTTTGGGGGAAGTGGAAACACCATATATTTT
CASSFGGSGNTIYF
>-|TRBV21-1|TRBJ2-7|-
TGTGCCAGCAGCTTGGGACTAGCGGGAGTCGCCTACGAGCAGTACTTC
CASSLGLAGVAYEQYF
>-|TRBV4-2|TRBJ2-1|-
TGTGCCAGCAGCCAAGATAGTAATACGGGCAATGAGCAGTTCTTC
CASSQDSNTGNEQFF
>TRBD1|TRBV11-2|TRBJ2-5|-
TGTGCCAGCAGCTCACCCGGGACAGGGGAAGAGACCCAGTACTTC
CASSSPGTGEETQYF
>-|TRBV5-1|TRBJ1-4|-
TGCGCCAGCAGCTTGTTAGGCCAGGAAAATGAAAAACTGTTTTTT
CASSLLGQENEKLFF
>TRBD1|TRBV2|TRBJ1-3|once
TGTGCGAGCAACCGGGACAGCTCTGGAAACACCATATATTTT
CASNRDSSGNTIYF
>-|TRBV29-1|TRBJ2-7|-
TGCAGCGTTGGGTTTTCTTTCAGGGGAGGGCCCGCTTACGAGCAGTACTTC
CSVGFSFRGGPAYEQYF
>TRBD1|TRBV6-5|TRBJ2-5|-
TGTGCCAGCAGGGCCGGGACAGGGGCCGATGGGACCCAGTACTTC
CASRAGTGADGTQYF
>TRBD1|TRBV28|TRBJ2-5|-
TGTGCCAGCAGTCCCCCGGGACAGGGATTCAAGACCCAGTACTTC
CASSPPGQGFKTQYF
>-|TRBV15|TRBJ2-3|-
TGTGCCACCAGCCCCCGCGCGAGGGCGGGAGATACGCAGTATTTT
CATSPRARAGDTQYF
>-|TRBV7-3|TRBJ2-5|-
TGTGCCAGCAGCCTAACTCCCGGGGTGTACGAGACCCAGTACTTC
CASSLTPGVYETQYF
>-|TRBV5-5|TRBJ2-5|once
TGTGCCAGCAGCCTCCTGGGAAGCCAAGAGACCCAGTACTTC
CASSLLGSQETQYF
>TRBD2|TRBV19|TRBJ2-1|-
TGTGCCAGTAGTCCTCCCCTCAGACTAGCGGGAGGGAGCAATCACAATGAGCAGTTCTTC
CASSPPLRLAGGSNHNEQFF
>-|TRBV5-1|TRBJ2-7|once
TGCGCCAGCAGCCCCGGCATTAGCGGAGTTTCCTACGAGCAGTACTTC
CASSPGISGVSYEQYF
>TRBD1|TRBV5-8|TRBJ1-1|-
TGTGCCAGCATCCAGGGGGCCAGGGGGCAGACTGAAGCTTTCTTT
CASIQGARGQTEAFF
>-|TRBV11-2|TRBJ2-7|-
TGTGCCAGCAGCGTGGACCTAGGGGGCTACGAGCAGTACTTC
CASSVDLGGYEQYF